This entry lists 22 T cell receptor beta chains sequenced from one sample in a study of T cells in Graves' hyperthyroidism and ophthalmopathy. What was amplified from RNA transcripts were TCR beta CDR3 regions. First-round RT-PCR with HTBI primers amplified the TCR CDR3 region. MiXCR was run by TCRdb on the multiplex PCR reads, yielding one entry per CDR3 protein. The sample lists more than 450,000 distinct CDR3 sequences, just under 20% seen once, with roughly 50% in the top ten. Sequenced material: blood. The source is a man between 40 and 49 years old with Graves' ophthalmopathy.

This chain uses TRBV6-2 or TRBV6-3 with TRBJ1-2, with 9 nucleotides matching TRBD1. The CDR3 has 13 amino acids. V was pared by 10 bases and J by 8 bases, with 11 bases of the junction left unmatched. Per germline, CDR1 MNHEY and CDR2 SVGEGT. CDR3 region: CATKTTGGGGYTF. CDR3 bases: TGTGCCACCAAAACGACAGGGGGTGGCGGCTACACCTTC.

This clonotype occurred many times. V gene TRBV5-6 combines with J gene TRBJ2-3; D uncertain. V lost 2 bases to trimming and J lost 3 bases, with 10 bases between them. The CDR3 covers 14 residues. CDR1 SGHDT and CDR2 YYEEEE come from the germline V gene. Here the CDR3 DNA reads TGTGCCAGCAGCTTCTGGGGAAGGACAGATACGCAGTATTTT. Its protein product is CASSFWGRTDTQYF.

The rearrangement links TRBV6-9 to TRBJ1-1, with TRBD1 matching over 8 bases. CDR3 length: 15 amino acids. J was trimmed by 0 bases and V by 4 bases; bases with no gene match: 4. Looked up from germline, CDR1 is MNHGY and CDR2 is SVAAGI. The CDR3 bases are TGTGCCAGCAGTTTCCGGACAGGGATGAACACTGAAGCTTTCTTT. It translates to CASSFRTGMNTEAFF.

V is TRBV7-8 and J is TRBJ2-5, with D maybe TRBD2 (6 bases). The CDR3 runs to 12 residues. V was trimmed by 10 bases and J by 3 bases, leaving 12 bases between them. Germline CDR1 SGHVS, CDR2 FQNEAQ. CDR3 coding DNA: TGTGCCATCCGGGACTTAAAAGAGACCCAGTACTTC. This codes for CAIRDLKETQYF.

In its sample, this clonotype was seen many times. The chain couples TRBV5-8 to TRBJ2-3; 8 bases agree with TRBD1. V lost 7 bases, J lost 1 base, and 11 bases stayed unmatched. This CDR3 has 16 residues. Germline CDR1 and CDR2: SGHTS and YDEGEE. CDR3 DNA sequence: TGTGCCAGCCGCGGGACAGGATGGGGGGGCACAGATACGCAGTATTTT. The encoded protein is CASRGTGWGGTDTQYF. The full variable domain, with the rest looked up from reference TRBV5-8 and TRBJ2-3, is EAGVTQSPTHLIKTRGQQATLRCSPISGHTSVYWYQQALGLGLQFLLWYDEGEERNRGNFPPRFSGRQFPNYSSELNVNALELEDSALYLCASRGTGWGGTDTQYFGPGTRLTVL.

The rearrangement uses TRBV4-1 and TRBJ1-1; possibly TRBD1 for D (6 bases). This CDR3 has 15 amino acids. Germline loops: CDR1 MGHRA, CDR2 YSYEKL. Deletions cut 0 bases from V and 10 bases from J, with 18 bases between. In nucleotides, the CDR3 is TGCGCCAGCAGCCAAGATACAGGGTGGGGGCAAATAGCTTTCTTT. Amino acid sequence: CASSQDTGWGQIAFF.

The chain is built from TRBV4-2 and TRBJ1-1; D is ambiguous. V was trimmed by 0 bases and J by 0 bases, leaving 8 bases between them. This CDR3 is built from 15 residues. CDR1 is LGHNA, CDR2 YNFKEQ, per germline. As DNA, the CDR3 is TGTGCCAGCAGCCAAGATTCGGCTATGAACACTGAAGCTTTCTTT. It specifies CASSQDSAMNTEAFF.

This clonotype was found once. The chain is built from TRBV14 and TRBJ1-1; 7 bases are shared with TRBD1. The J segment lost 1 base and the V segment lost 4 bases, leaving 6 bases of the junction unmatched. The V gene's germline CDR1 is SGHDN and CDR2 FVKESK. CDR3 length: 15 amino acids. The CDR3 protein is CASSLLGQTNTEAFF. Here the CDR3 DNA reads TGTGCCAGCAGCCTACTGGGACAGACGAACACTGAAGCTTTCTTT.

Here the CDR3 DNA reads TGTGCCAGCAGCTCTCCCCGGGCGGGAGGGTCCAGCTCCTACAATGAGCAGTTCTTC. It encodes CASSSPRAGGSSSYNEQFF. This chain links TRBV7-9 with TRBJ2-1; 9 nucleotides align to TRBD2. V lost 4 bases, J lost 0 bases, and 13 bases stayed unmatched. CDR3 length equals 19 residues. The germline CDR1 and CDR2 sequences are SEHNR and FQNEAQ (reference sequence).

This clonotype was seen at least ten times. The V and J genes are TRBV7-6 and TRBJ2-1; 9 nucleotides agree with TRBD2. Losses at the gene ends were 1 base for V and 9 bases for J; bases not matched to a gene: 10. Germline CDR1 SGHVS, CDR2 FNYEAQ. This CDR3 comprises 16 residues. DNA for the CDR3: TGTGCCAGCAGCTTAGGCCCAGCGGGGGGTTTCGGTGAGCAGTTCTTC. Translation: CASSLGPAGGFGEQFF.

This clonotype was observed many times. This rearrangement joins TRBV2 to TRBJ1-2; 7 bases line up with TRBD1. J lost 4 bases, V lost 7 bases, and 9 bases had no gene match. The length of the CDR3 is 14 residues. Germline CDR1 and CDR2: SNHLY and FYNNEI. Here the CDR3 reads CASTRQGTIYGYTF. DNA of the CDR3: TGTGCCAGCACCCGACAGGGAACCATCTATGGCTACACCTTC.

The genes are TRBV5-4 and TRBJ2-5; the match to TRBD2 covers 8 bases. This CDR3 is 14 amino acids long. Trimming removed 5 bases from V and 2 bases from J; junction bases left unmatched: 5. CDR1 and CDR2 from the germline V gene are SGHNT and YYREEE (reference sequence). The CDR3 DNA follows: TGTGCCAGCAGATCCGGGGGGGCTCAAGAGACCCAGTACTTC. Translation gives CASRSGGAQETQYF.

The CDR3 sequence is CASSERTGGQETQYF. The CDR3 DNA reads TGTGCCAGCAGTGAACGGACAGGGGGCCAAGAGACCCAGTACTTC. This chain links TRBV6-1 with TRBJ2-5; 10 bases line up with TRBD1. V gave up 2 bases and J gave up 1 base; unmatched junction bases: 1. Germline values: CDR1 MNHNS, CDR2 SASEGT. This CDR3 region has 15 residues.

This clonotype has ten or more counts. The chain carries TRBV7-6 and TRBJ2-2; no reliable D call. The germline gives CDR1 SGHVS, CDR2 FNYEAQ. This CDR3 region has 14 residues. The V gene lost 3 bases and the J gene lost 2 bases, with 7 bases spanning the gap. CDR3 amino acids: CASSFRLNTGELFF. CDR3 nucleotide sequence: TGTGCCAGCAGCTTTCGGTTAAACACCGGGGAGCTGTTTTTT. Based on the CDR3 plus reference TRBV7-6 and TRBJ2-2, the full variable domain is GAGVSQSPRYKVTKRGQDVALRCDPISGHVSLYWYRQALGQGPEFLTYFNYEAQQDKSGLPNDRFSAERPEGSISTLTIQRTEQRDSAMYRCASSFRLNTGELFFGEGSRLTVL.

This chain uses TRBV6-2 or TRBV6-3 with TRBJ2-3, with 9 bases aligning to TRBD1. CDR3 length equals 15 residues. CDR1 and CDR2 from the germline V gene are MNHEY and SVGEGT. The V gene end was trimmed by 5 bases and the J gene end by 2 bases; junction bases not matched to a gene: 5. The DNA for the CDR3 is TGTGCCAGCAGTGGGGGACAGGGACCCACAGATACGCAGTATTTT. Its protein is CASSGGQGPTDTQYF.

This clonotype was seen a handful of times. The rearrangement uses TRBV19 and TRBJ1-5, with unresolved D. Germline-derived CDR1 and CDR2 are LNHDA and SQIVND (reference sequence). Trimming removed 2 bases from V and 2 bases from J, with 7 bases in between. This CDR3 is built from 14 residues. CDR3 nucleotides: TGTGCCAGTAGTATAATCCAGGGCAATCAGCCCCAGCATTTT. It codes for CASSIIQGNQPQHF.

This clonotype was detected ten times or more. The V and J genes are TRBV18 and TRBJ1-2, with D perhaps matching TRBD1 (5 bases). V was pared by 2 bases and J by 6 bases, with 7 bases between. The germline gives CDR1 KGHSH, CDR2 LQKENI. The CDR3 has 12 residues. CDR3: CASSPGAHGYTF. In nucleotides, the CDR3 is TGTGCCAGCTCACCAGGGGCTCATGGCTACACCTTC.

The chain joins TRBV30 to TRBJ1-5; the D gene is possibly TRBD1 (5 bases). The germline V gene has CDR1 GTSNPN and CDR2 SVGIG (reference sequence). Trimming removed 2 bases from V and 3 bases from J, with 8 bases in between. The CDR3 sequence is 13 residues long. In nucleotides, the CDR3 is TGTGCCTGGAGTTTAGGGACCAATCAGCCCCAGCATTTT. The encoded protein is CAWSLGTNQPQHF.

This clonotype was counted at least ten times. The rearrangement uses TRBV30 and TRBJ1-5, with D uncertain. The CDR3 runs to 14 residues. The germline V and J ends were trimmed by 0 bases and 4 bases, with 10 bases remaining between them. Germline V gene sequence: CDR1 GTSNPN, CDR2 SVGIG (reference sequence). CDR3 sequence (DNA): TGTGCCTGGAGTGTAGGAGGGTTTAATCAGCCCCAGCATTTT. This encodes CAWSVGGFNQPQHF.

CDR3 in DNA: TGTGCCACCAGCAAAAGGGAATACAATGAGCAGTTCTTC. As protein: CATSKREYNEQFF. V gene TRBV15 combines with J gene TRBJ2-1; D remains ambiguous. In germline, CDR1 is LNHNV, CDR2 YYDKDF (reference sequence). Trimming stripped 4 bases from V and 4 bases from J, with 8 bases between. The CDR3 is 13 residues long.

This clonotype was detected a few times. This rearrangement joins TRBV6-4 to TRBJ1-2; D might be TRBD1 (6 bases). Germline-derived CDR1 and CDR2 are MRHNA and SNTAGT. V gave up 7 bases and J gave up 5 bases, with 17 bases separating them. CDR3 size: 14 residues. CDR3 residues: CASNLIGQPYGYTF. The CDR3 DNA sequence: TGTGCCAGCAACCTAATCGGACAGCCTTATGGCTACACCTTC.

This clonotype was detected a few times. V gene TRBV28 combines with J gene TRBJ2-1; unclear D gene. The CDR3 runs to 12 residues. Germline lookup yields CDR1 MDHEN and CDR2 SYDVKM. V gave up 6 bases and J gave up 13 bases, with 16 bases separating them. In nucleotides, the CDR3 is TGTGCCAGCAGGGGGAACAGTTTTATACAGTTCTTC. It encodes CASRGNSFIQFF.